Below, 23 T cell receptor beta chains from the same sample are listed, as sequenced in a study of cytomegalovirus exposure and HLA in healthy donors. 13 Jbeta primers and 60 Vbeta primers were used for the PCR. The assay was immunoSEQ multiplex PCR, and TCRdb's table has in-frame clones only and misses some. The sample consists of about 170,000 clones, roughly 87% of them appearing once. Input material: PBMCs. The receptors were sampled from a girl between 5 and 17 years old in good health and CMV-seropositive.

The rearrangement joins TRBV28 to TRBJ2-2; tentatively, D is TRBD1 (6 bases). With 3 bases removed from V and 7 bases from J, the gap between germline ends came to 15 bases. CDR3 length equals 15 residues. CDR1 is MDHEN and CDR2 is SYDVKM in the germline V gene. In nucleotides, the CDR3 is TGTGCCAGCAGTTTGGGGACAACTCCAGGCGGGGAGCTGTTTTTT. Translation gives CASSLGTTPGGELFF.

CDR3 protein: CAITGTEPINTIYF. For the CDR3, the DNA is TGTGCCATCACCGGGACAGAGCCGATAAACACCATATATTTT. The chain joins TRBV10-3 to TRBJ1-3; TRBD1 matches at 7 bases. The V gene's germline CDR1 is ENHRY and CDR2 SYGVKD. V lost 7 bases to trimming and J lost 6 bases; unmatched junction nucleotides: 9. The CDR3 contains 14 residues.

This clone occurred once. The chain has TRBV6-5 and TRBJ2-3; D is undetermined. This CDR3 comprises 14 residues. Germline CDR1 MNHEY, CDR2 SVGAGI. Trimming removed 6 bases from V and 4 bases from J, with 14 bases in between. Here the CDR3 reads CASRRSELADTQYF. In nucleotides, the CDR3 is TGTGCCAGCAGGAGAAGTGAGCTGGCAGATACGCAGTATTTT.

The V gene is TRBV5-1, the J gene TRBJ1-1, with 8 bases lining up with TRBD1. CDR3 length equals 17 residues. V trimming: 0 bases; J trimming: 3 bases; junction bases outside the gene matches: 10. Germline V lookup: CDR1 SGHRS, CDR2 YFSETQ. The CDR3 loop is CASSLGQGASRDTEAFF. CDR3 coding DNA: TGCGCCAGCAGCTTGGGGCAGGGGGCATCTCGAGACACTGAAGCTTTCTTT.

The chain combines TRBV28 with TRBJ2-5; 9 positions agree with TRBD1. From germline, CDR1 is MDHEN and CDR2 SYDVKM. The J segment lost 4 bases and the V segment lost 6 bases, leaving 6 bases of the junction unmatched. The CDR3 is made up of 14 amino acids. CDR3 sequence reads: CASSSDRGRETQYF. The CDR3 DNA is TGTGCCAGCAGCTCGGACAGGGGAAGAGAGACCCAGTACTTC.

The chain is built from TRBV11-3 and TRBJ2-7, with TRBD1 as a possible D gene (8 bases). Trimming removed 3 bases from V and 1 base from J, with 13 bases in between. Germline V gene data show CDR1 as SGHNT and CDR2 as YENEEA. The CDR3 runs 15 residues. The CDR3: CASSLYRGGSYEQYF. The CDR3 bases are TGTGCCAGCAGCTTGTACAGGGGGGGGTCCTACGAGCAGTACTTC. Drawing the rest from reference TRBV11-3 and TRBJ2-7, the complete variable domain is EAGVVQSPRYKIIEKKQPVAFWCNPISGHNTLYWYLQNLGQGPELLIRYENEEAVDDSQLPKDRFSAERLKGVDSTLKIQPAELGDSAVYLCASSLYRGGSYEQYFGPGTRLTVT.

This chain links TRBV19 with TRBJ2-1; 11 bases agree with TRBD2. Germline V lookup: CDR1 LNHDA, CDR2 SQIVND (reference sequence). With V trimmed by 3 bases and J by 8 bases, 6 bases remained unmatched. The CDR3 sequence is 15 residues long. The CDR3 spells CASSITSGGGYEQFF. The CDR3 DNA reads TGTGCCAGTAGTATCACTAGCGGGGGAGGGTATGAGCAGTTCTTC.

The V and J genes are TRBV7-9 and TRBJ2-7, with 7 positions matching TRBD1. The J segment lost 6 bases and the V segment lost 6 bases, leaving 17 bases of the junction unmatched. The CDR3 sequence is 16 residues long. Per the germline V gene, CDR1 is SEHNR and CDR2 is FQNEAQ (reference sequence). For the CDR3, the DNA is TGTGCCAGCAGTTCCACCTCTCCGACAGGGCCGGGCGAGCAGTACTTC. This translates into CASSSTSPTGPGEQYF.

The V call is TRBV27, the J call TRBJ2-7; D gene ambiguous. Germline values: CDR1 MNHEY, CDR2 SMNVEV (reference sequence). The CDR3 has 13 residues. V dropped 4 bases and J dropped 3 bases, with 10 bases sitting between them. The CDR3 DNA follows: TGTGCCAGCAGTTACGAGGCTAACTACGAGCAGTACTTC. It codes for CASSYEANYEQYF.

The V gene is TRBV10-3, the J gene TRBJ2-7; 9 bases match TRBD1. This CDR3 is built from 13 residues. V gave up 6 bases and J gave up 4 bases; unmatched junction bases: 4. Germline loops: CDR1 ENHRY, CDR2 SYGVKD. Here the CDR3 reads CAIRRTGDYEQYF. CDR3 sequence (DNA): TGTGCCATCAGACGGACAGGGGATTACGAGCAGTACTTC.

This chain joins TRBV9 and TRBJ1-2; 9 nucleotides align to TRBD1. With V trimmed by 0 bases and J by 8 bases, 8 bases remained unmatched. Germline values: CDR1 SGDLS, CDR2 YYNGEE. The CDR3 has 15 amino acids. In DNA form, the CDR3 reads TGTGCCAGCAGCGTAGAGGGACAGGGCCCTAGGGGCTACACCTTC. As protein: CASSVEGQGPRGYTF.

The gene calls are TRBV11-2 and TRBJ2-7; D is possibly TRBD1 (5 bases). The CDR3 length is 14 residues. Deletions cut 1 base from V and 6 bases from J, with 13 bases between. Germline CDR1 is SGHAT and CDR2 is FQNNGV. This CDR3 reads CASSLAPTATEQYF. CDR3 coding DNA: TGTGCCAGCAGCTTAGCCCCGACAGCGACCGAGCAGTACTTC.

This clone came up many times. This chain joins TRBV2 and TRBJ2-3, with TRBD2 matching over 12 bases. The ends lost 4 bases at V and 1 base at J; junction bases unmatched: 9. Germline lookup yields CDR1 SNHLY and CDR2 FYNNEI. The CDR3 extends over 18 amino acids. The CDR3 DNA sequence: TGTGCCAGCAGTGCGAAAAGACGGACTAGCGGGGGCACAGATACGCAGTATTTT. It codes for CASSAKRRTSGGTDTQYF.

This chain connects TRBV2 to TRBJ2-1, with 10 nucleotides matching TRBD2. With 8 bases clipped from V and 0 bases from J, the junction kept 16 bases outside the gene matches. The CDR3 has 19 residues. Per the germline V gene, CDR1 is SNHLY and CDR2 is FYNNEI. As DNA, the CDR3 is TGTGCCAGCCGTTTTCCGGGACTAGCGACGCAAAGCTCCTACAATGAGCAGTTCTTC. Residues: CASRFPGLATQSSYNEQFF.

This rearrangement joins TRBV25-1 to TRBJ2-3; maybe TRBD1 (6 bases). In germline, CDR1 is MGHDK, CDR2 SYGVNS. This CDR3 has 13 amino acids. The V end lost 5 bases, the J end lost 6 bases, and 12 bases lay between the germline ends. The CDR3 loop is CASSTGSEDTQYF. CDR3 in DNA: TGTGCCAGCAGTACAGGGAGTGAGGATACGCAGTATTTT.

The chain joins TRBV10-2 to TRBJ2-5; 8 positions match TRBD2. The CDR3 runs 15 residues. CDR1 is WSHSY and CDR2 is SAAADI in the germline V gene. V was pared by 3 bases and J by 5 bases, with 8 bases of the junction left unmatched. The CDR3 sequence: CASSDRLARGETQYF. Here the CDR3 DNA reads TGCGCCAGCAGTGACCGACTAGCGAGGGGCGAGACCCAGTACTTC.

This clone showed up just a few times. The chain couples TRBV12-1 to TRBJ1-2; TRBD1, the table's D call, was not compared with the DNA. TRBV12-1 is annotated as a pseudogene. CDR3 length equals 14 residues. CDR3 in DNA: TGTGCCAGCAGCTTTGAAACAGGGGGCAGGGGCTACACCTTC. Its protein product is CASSFETGGRGYTF.

CDR3 amino acids: CAWSGGTGPQETQYF. DNA of the CDR3: TGTGCCTGGAGTGGGGGGACAGGGCCCCAAGAGACCCAGTACTTC. The chain joins TRBV30 to TRBJ2-5; 9 bases agree with TRBD1. This CDR3 comprises 15 residues. After removal of 1 base from V and 1 base from J, the junction contained 4 bases not matched to a gene. Germline-derived CDR1 and CDR2 are GTSNPN and SVGIG (reference sequence).

CDR3 coding DNA: TGTGCCAGCTCACCTGGACTAGCGGGGATCTCCGAGCAGTACTTC. Its translation is CASSPGLAGISEQYF. The genes are TRBV18 and TRBJ2-7; 12 bases line up with TRBD2. The CDR3 consists of 15 residues. Germline trimming cut 3 bases from V and 6 bases from J; bases unmatched to any gene: 6. Germline V gene sequence: CDR1 KGHSH, CDR2 LQKENI.

V and J are TRBV9 and TRBJ1-1, with TRBD1 matching over 7 bases. This CDR3 is 14 amino acids long. The junction had 7 bases not matched to a gene; V was cut back by 4 bases and J by 4 bases. The germline V gene encodes CDR1 SGDLS and CDR2 YYNGEE. Here the CDR3 DNA reads TGTGCCAGCAGCAGAGGACAGGCGAGCACTGAAGCTTTCTTT. Protein product: CASSRGQASTEAFF.

The chain recombines TRBV6-1 with TRBJ2-4, with a tentative D call TRBD1 (5 bases). CDR1 and CDR2 from the germline V gene are MNHNS and SASEGT. V was pared by 1 base and J by 7 bases, with 17 bases between. This CDR3 spans 16 amino acids. In DNA form, the CDR3 reads TGTGCCAGCAGTGAAGAATTAGAAGGGGCACTGAACATTCAGTACTTC. Translating gives CASSEELEGALNIQYF.

V gene TRBV7-9 combines with J gene TRBJ2-1; D call uncertain. Trimming pared 1 base from V and 0 bases from J, leaving 7 bases between. Germline V gives CDR1 SEHNR, CDR2 FQNEAQ (reference sequence). CDR3 size: 15 residues. The CDR3 region has the DNA TGTGCCAGCAGCTTAGTTCCGAGCTCCTACAATGAGCAGTTCTTC. It encodes CASSLVPSSYNEQFF.

This clone was seen more than once but under ten times. The chain combines TRBV7-3 with TRBJ2-5, with 7 bases fitting TRBD1. With V trimmed by 4 bases and J by 4 bases, 9 bases remained unmatched. This CDR3 is built from 15 residues. CDR1 is SGHTA, CDR2 FQGTGA, per germline. In nucleotides, the CDR3 is TGTGCCAGCAGCTCGTCCGACAGGGAAGGAGAGACCCAGTACTTC. This translates into CASSSSDREGETQYF.